Listed here are 3 T cell receptor beta chains from one sample, sequenced in a study of blood T cell repertoires in COVID-19. The data were produced by immunoSEQ multiplex PCR, yet TCRdb's version contains in-frame clones alone and is incomplete. In the table there are about 160,000 clones, more than 65% of which are singletons. The source material was peripheral blood. These receptors originate from a woman in her sixties or seventies with COVID-19, enrolled during active disease.

The chain has TRBV6-5 and TRBJ1-5, with 9 bases lining up with TRBD1. J was trimmed by 6 bases and V by 7 bases; bases with no gene match: 10. Germline lookup yields CDR1 MNHEY and CDR2 SVGAGI. The CDR3 covers 15 residues. CDR3 in DNA: TGTGCCAGCACCCTGGGACAGGGAGAGGGTCAGCCCCAGCATTTT. It specifies CASTLGQGEGQPQHF.

V and J are TRBV27 and TRBJ1-6; possibly TRBD1 for D (6 bases). The CDR3 has 14 residues. Germline-derived CDR1 and CDR2 are MNHEY and SMNVEV (reference sequence). Trimming cost V 5 bases and J 3 bases, with 8 bases left between them. DNA of the CDR3: TGTGCCAGCAGTACAGGGAACTATAATTCACCCCTCCACTTT. Protein: CASSTGNYNSPLHF.

This sequence joins TRBV7-2 and TRBJ2-5; D might be TRBD2 (5 bases). From germline, CDR1 is SGHTA and CDR2 FQGNSA. Between the trimmed V and J ends, which lost 5 bases and 7 bases, there was a span of 14 bases. This CDR3 region has 13 residues. CDR3 loop: CASSQEAVGTQYF. The CDR3 DNA is TGTGCCAGCAGCCAGGAGGCCGTGGGGACCCAGTACTTC.